The TCR beta chain described here comes from a study of human CD8 memory T cell subsets. Study-wide results and caveats: The study sequenced T cell receptor beta chains only.

This clonotype is medium-sized by frequency. The antigen remains unidentified. UMI-labeled 5' RACE was used, and it produced the TCR beta libraries. In the original processing: Functional CDR3 beta clonotypes, numbering between about 2,600 and 20,000, were present in each TCR beta library. TCRdb reprocessed the 5' RACE reads and stores each CDR3 protein as one record, lacking DNA. The V and J calls come from TCRdb's annotation, not from the publication. The sample's table shows 9,500 to 11,000 distinct CDR3 sequences. Magnetic separation of the negative type served to enrich total CD8+ T cells. Duplicate approximately 150,000-cell vials of sorted CD8+ T cells per subset supplied the RNA. Sequenced input: CD8+ T cells from PBMCs. The clonotype was recovered from a human donor in good health.

CDR3 region: CASSVSGVYNEQFF. The J gene is TRBJ2-1, the V gene TRBV7-6; the D gene TCRdb calls, TRBD1, cannot be checked with no DNA. The germline V gene has CDR1 SGHVS and CDR2 FNYEAQ. This CDR3 is built from 14 residues.